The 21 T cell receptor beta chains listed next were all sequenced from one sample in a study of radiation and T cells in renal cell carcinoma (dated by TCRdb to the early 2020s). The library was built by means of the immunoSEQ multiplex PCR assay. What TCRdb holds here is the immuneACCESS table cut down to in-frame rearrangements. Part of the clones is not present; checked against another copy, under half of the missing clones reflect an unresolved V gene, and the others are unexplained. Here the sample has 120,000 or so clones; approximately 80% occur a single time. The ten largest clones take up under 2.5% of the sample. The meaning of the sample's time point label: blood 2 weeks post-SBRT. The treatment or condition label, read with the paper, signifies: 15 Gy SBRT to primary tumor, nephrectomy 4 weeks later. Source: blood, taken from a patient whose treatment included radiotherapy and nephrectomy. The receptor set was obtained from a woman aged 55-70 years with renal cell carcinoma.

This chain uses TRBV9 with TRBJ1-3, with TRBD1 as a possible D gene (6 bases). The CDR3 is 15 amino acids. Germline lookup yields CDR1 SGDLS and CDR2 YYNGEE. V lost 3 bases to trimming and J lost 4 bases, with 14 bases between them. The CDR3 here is CASSEQGIRGNTIYF. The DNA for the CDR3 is TGTGCCAGCAGCGAACAGGGAATTCGGGGAAACACCATATATTTT.

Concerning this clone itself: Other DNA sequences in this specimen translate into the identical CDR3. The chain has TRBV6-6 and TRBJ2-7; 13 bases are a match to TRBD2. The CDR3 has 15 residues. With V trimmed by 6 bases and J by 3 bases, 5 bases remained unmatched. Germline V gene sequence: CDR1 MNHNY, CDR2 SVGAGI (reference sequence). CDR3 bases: TGTGCCAGCAGAACAGGGACTAGCGGGAACTACGAGCAGTACTTC. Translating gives CASRTGTSGNYEQYF.

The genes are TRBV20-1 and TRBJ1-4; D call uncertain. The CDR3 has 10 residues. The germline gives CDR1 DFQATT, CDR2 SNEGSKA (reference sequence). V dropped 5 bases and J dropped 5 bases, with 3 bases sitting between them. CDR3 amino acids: CSASNEKLFF. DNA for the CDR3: TGCAGTGCTTCAAATGAAAAACTGTTTTTT.

The CDR3 DNA is TGTGCCAGCAGCGTAGGGCCGGACAGGGTCTTAGGGGAGCAGTACTTC. This translates into CASSVGPDRVLGEQYF. V gene TRBV9 combines with J gene TRBJ2-7, with 8 bases lining up with TRBD1. Looked up from germline, CDR1 is SGDLS and CDR2 is YYNGEE. The V gene end was trimmed by 0 bases and the J gene end by 7 bases; junction bases not matched to a gene: 12. There are 16 residues in the CDR3.

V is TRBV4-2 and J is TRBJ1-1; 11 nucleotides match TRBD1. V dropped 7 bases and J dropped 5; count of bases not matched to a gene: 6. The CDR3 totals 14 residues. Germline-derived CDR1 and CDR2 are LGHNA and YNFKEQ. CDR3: CASNRDRGNTEAFF. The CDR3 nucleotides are TGTGCCAGCAACCGGGACAGGGGGAATACTGAAGCTTTCTTT.

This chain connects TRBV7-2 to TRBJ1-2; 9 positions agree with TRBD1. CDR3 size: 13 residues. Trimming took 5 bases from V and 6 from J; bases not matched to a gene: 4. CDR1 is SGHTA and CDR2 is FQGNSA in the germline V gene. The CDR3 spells CASSQGTGNGYTF. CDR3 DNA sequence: TGTGCCAGCAGCCAAGGGACAGGGAATGGCTACACCTTC.

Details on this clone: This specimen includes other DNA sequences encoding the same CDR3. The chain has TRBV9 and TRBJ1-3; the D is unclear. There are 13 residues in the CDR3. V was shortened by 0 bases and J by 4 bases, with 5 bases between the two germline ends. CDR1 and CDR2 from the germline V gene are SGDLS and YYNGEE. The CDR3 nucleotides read TGTGCCAGCAGCGTAGGGAGCGGAAACACCATATATTTT. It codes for CASSVGSGNTIYF. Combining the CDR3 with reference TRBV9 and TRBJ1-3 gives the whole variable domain DSGVTQTPKHLITATGQRVTLRCSPRSGDLSVYWYQQSLDQGLQFLIQYYNGEERAKGNILERFSAQQFPDLHSELNLSSLELGDSALYFCASSVGSGNTIYFGEGSWLTVV.

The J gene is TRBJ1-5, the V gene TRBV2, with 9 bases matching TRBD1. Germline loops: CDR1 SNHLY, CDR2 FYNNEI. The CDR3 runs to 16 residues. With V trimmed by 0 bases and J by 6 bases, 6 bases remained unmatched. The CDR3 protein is CASSEALGQGGQPQHF. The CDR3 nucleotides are TGTGCCAGCAGTGAAGCGCTGGGACAGGGTGGTCAGCCCCAGCATTTT.

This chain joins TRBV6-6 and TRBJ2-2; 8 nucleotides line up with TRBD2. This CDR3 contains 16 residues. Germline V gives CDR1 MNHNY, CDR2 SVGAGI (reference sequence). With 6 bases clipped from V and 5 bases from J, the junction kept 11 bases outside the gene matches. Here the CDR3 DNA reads TGTGCCAGCAGCCCCTCGGCGGGGGGACTTACCGGGGAGCTGTTTTTT. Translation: CASSPSAGGLTGELFF.

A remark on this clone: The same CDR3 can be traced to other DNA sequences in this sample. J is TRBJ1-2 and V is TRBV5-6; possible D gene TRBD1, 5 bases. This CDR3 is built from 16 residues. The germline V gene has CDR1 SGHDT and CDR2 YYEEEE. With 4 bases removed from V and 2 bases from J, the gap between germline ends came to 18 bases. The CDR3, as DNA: TGTGCCAGCAGCCCCCTCCAGGGTATCTTCAACTATGGCTACACCTTC. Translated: CASSPLQGIFNYGYTF.

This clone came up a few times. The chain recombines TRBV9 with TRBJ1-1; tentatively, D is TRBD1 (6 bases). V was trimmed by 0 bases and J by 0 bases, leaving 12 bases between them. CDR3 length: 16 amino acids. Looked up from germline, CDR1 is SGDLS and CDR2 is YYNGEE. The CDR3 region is CASSVGQGLVNTEAFF. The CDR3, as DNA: TGTGCCAGCAGCGTAGGGCAGGGGCTGGTGAACACTGAAGCTTTCTTT.

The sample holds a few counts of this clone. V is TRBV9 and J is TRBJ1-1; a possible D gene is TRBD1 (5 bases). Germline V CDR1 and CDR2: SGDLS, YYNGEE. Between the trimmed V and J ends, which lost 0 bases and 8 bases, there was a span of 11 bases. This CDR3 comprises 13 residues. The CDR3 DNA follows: TGTGCCAGCAGCGTAGACCGGGGGTCCGAAGCTTTCTTT. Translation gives CASSVDRGSEAFF.

This CDR3 reads CSVEGPPRGYNYGYTF. The CDR3 region has the DNA TGCAGCGTTGAGGGCCCGCCCCGGGGATATAACTATGGCTACACCTTC. The chain carries TRBV29-1 and TRBJ1-2; D uncertain. CDR3 length: 16 amino acids. CDR1 is SQVTM and CDR2 is ANQGSEA in the germline V gene. V lost 3 bases and J 1 base, leaving 18 bases between the germline ends. The variable domain in full, with the rest retrieved from reference TRBV29-1 and TRBJ1-2, is SAVISQKPSRDICQRGTSLTIQCQVDSQVTMMFWYRQQPGQSLTLIATANQGSEATYESGFVIDKFPISRPNLTFSTLTVSNMSPEDSSIYLCSVEGPPRGYNYGYTFGSGTRLTVV.

The CDR3 nucleotides read TGTGCCAGTACGGACAGGGGGACAGCTAATGAAAAACTGTTTTTT. It is translated as CASTDRGTANEKLFF. The gene calls are TRBV19 and TRBJ1-4, with 10 nucleotides matching TRBD1. Trimming at V came to 7 bases and at J to 3 bases, leaving 5 bases not matched to a gene. The CDR3 loop spans 15 amino acids. Germline assignment: CDR1 LNHDA and CDR2 SQIVND (reference sequence).

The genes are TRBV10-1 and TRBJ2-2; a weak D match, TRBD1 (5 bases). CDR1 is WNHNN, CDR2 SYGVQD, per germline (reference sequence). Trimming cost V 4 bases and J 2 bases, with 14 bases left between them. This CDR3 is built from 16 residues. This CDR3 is CASSGRDRNNTGELFF. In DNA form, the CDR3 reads TGCGCCAGCAGTGGGCGAGACAGAAACAACACCGGGGAGCTGTTTTTT.

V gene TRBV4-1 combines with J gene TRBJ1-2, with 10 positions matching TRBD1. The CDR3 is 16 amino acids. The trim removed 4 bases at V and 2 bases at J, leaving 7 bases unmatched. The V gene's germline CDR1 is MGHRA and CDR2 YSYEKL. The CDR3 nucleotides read TGCGCCAGCAGCCGCTTGGAGGGACAGGGGAACTATGGCTACACCTTC. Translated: CASSRLEGQGNYGYTF.

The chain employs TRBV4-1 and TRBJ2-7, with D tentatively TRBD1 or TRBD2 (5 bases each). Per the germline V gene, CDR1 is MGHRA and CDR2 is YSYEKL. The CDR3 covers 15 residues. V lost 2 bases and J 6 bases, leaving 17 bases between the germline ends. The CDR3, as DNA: TGCGCCAGCAGCCAAACCGGGACCCCCGGGCTCGAGCAGTACTTC. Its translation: CASSQTGTPGLEQYF.

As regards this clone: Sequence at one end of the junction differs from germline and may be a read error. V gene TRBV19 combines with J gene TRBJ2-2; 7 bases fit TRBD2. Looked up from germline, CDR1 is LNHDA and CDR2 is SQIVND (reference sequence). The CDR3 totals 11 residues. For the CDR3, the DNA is TGCGCCACCCGGGGGGTCCCGGAGCTGTTTTTT. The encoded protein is CATRGVPELFF.

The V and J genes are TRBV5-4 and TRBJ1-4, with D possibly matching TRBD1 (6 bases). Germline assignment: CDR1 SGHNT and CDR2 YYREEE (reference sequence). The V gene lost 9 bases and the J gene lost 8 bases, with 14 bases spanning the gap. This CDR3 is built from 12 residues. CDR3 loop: CATGGQGEKLFF. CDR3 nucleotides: TGTGCCACGGGGGGGCAAGGCGAAAAACTGTTTTTT.

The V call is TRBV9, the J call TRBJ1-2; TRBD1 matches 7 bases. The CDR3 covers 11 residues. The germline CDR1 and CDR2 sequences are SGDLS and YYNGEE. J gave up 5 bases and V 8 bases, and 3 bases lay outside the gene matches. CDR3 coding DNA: TGTGCCAGTACAGGGGATTATGGCTACACCTTC. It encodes CASTGDYGYTF.

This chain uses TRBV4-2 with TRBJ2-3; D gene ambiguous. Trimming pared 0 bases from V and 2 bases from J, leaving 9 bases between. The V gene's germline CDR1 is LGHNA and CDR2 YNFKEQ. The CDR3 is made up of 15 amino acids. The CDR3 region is CASSQDPDITDTQYF. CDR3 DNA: TGTGCCAGCAGCCAAGATCCGGATATCACAGATACGCAGTATTTT.